The next 27 T cell receptor beta chains were all read from a single sample in a study of shared clonotypes between healthy human individuals. The table came from immunoSEQ multiplex PCR; TCRdb's copy has only in-frame clones and leaves some out. The sample holds nearly 2 million clones, 85% to 95% seen once. As defined, naive CD8 cells were CD45RO-negative and positively selected for CCR7, with terminally differentiated effector memory CD45RA+ cells excluded. The sample was naive CD8+ T cells sorted from blood. The receptors were gathered from a man younger than 30 in good health.

The chain joins TRBV27 to TRBJ2-7; TRBD1 matches at 7 bases. The CDR3 has 13 amino acids. V shed 6 bases, J shed 4 bases, and the junction held 6 bases outside the gene matches. Per germline, CDR1 MNHEY and CDR2 SMNVEV (reference sequence). The CDR3 DNA follows: TGTGCCAGCAGGGGGCAGGGACAGTACGAGCAGTACTTC. It translates to CASRGQGQYEQYF.

This clone was recorded once. The chain has TRBV19 and TRBJ2-7; 7 nucleotides line up with TRBD1. The CDR3 has 15 residues. Looked up from germline, CDR1 is LNHDA and CDR2 is SQIVND (reference sequence). V lost 5 bases to trimming and J lost 2 bases; unmatched junction nucleotides: 9. CDR3 amino acids: CASSSPDRPPYEQYF. CDR3 nucleotides: TGTGCCAGTAGTTCTCCGGACAGGCCACCCTACGAGCAGTACTTC. Full variable domain (outside the CDR3, taken from reference TRBV19 and TRBJ2-7): DGGITQSPKYLFRKEGQNVTLSCEQNLNHDAMYWYRQDPGQGLRLIYYSQIVNDFQKGDIAEGYSVSREKKESFPLTVTSAQKNPTAFYLCASSSPDRPPYEQYFGPGTRLTVT.

This clone was recorded once. The J gene is TRBJ2-7, the V gene TRBV5-6, with TRBD2 matching over 14 bases. V trimming: 4 bases; J trimming: 11 bases; junction bases outside the gene matches: 5. Looked up from germline, CDR1 is SGHDT and CDR2 is YYEEEE. This CDR3 comprises 13 residues. The CDR3 bases are TGTGCCAGCAGCGCGCGACTAGCGGGAGGGGAGTACTTC. It codes for CASSARLAGGEYF.

The chain employs TRBV7-8 and TRBJ1-3, with 10 bases aligning to TRBD1. Losses at the gene ends were 4 bases for V and 2 bases for J; bases not matched to a gene: 2. Germline V gene lookup returns CDR1 SGHVS and CDR2 FQNEAQ. CDR3 size: 15 residues. CDR3 region: CASSSDRGPGNTIYF. Here the CDR3 DNA reads TGTGCCAGCAGCTCCGACAGGGGGCCTGGAAACACCATATATTTT.

The chain recombines TRBV2 with TRBJ1-2; D is unclear. V shed 7 bases and J shed 4 bases, with 7 bases lying between them. Germline assignment: CDR1 SNHLY and CDR2 FYNNEI. The CDR3 sequence is 11 residues long. The CDR3 region is CASTGPYGYTF. As DNA, the CDR3 is TGTGCCAGCACAGGCCCCTATGGCTACACCTTC.

The chain carries TRBV4-1 and TRBJ2-1; the D gene is possibly TRBD2 (7 bases). This CDR3 is 18 amino acids long. The ends were cut back, 4 bases at V and 4 bases at J, with 23 bases in the middle. Germline values: CDR1 MGHRA, CDR2 YSYEKL. CDR3 residues: CASSLDSPGASGYNEQFF. The CDR3 bases are TGCGCCAGCAGCCTGGACAGTCCTGGGGCTAGCGGTTACAATGAGCAGTTCTTC.

This sequence joins TRBV6-4 and TRBJ2-4, with 8 bases that match TRBD1. The CDR3 covers 17 residues. Germline CDR1 reads MRHNA; CDR2 reads SNTAGT. Trimming at V came to 5 bases and at J to 1 base, leaving 10 bases not matched to a gene. The CDR3 coding sequence is TGTGCCAGCAGTCCTCCCGTACAGGGGGAGGCCAAAAACATTCAGTACTTC. Amino acids: CASSPPVQGEAKNIQYF.

The chain carries TRBV4-1 and TRBJ1-5; 7 nucleotides line up with TRBD1. The germline CDR1 and CDR2 sequences are MGHRA and YSYEKL. This CDR3 spans 16 amino acids. Trimming cost V 0 bases and J 2 bases; bases outside gene matches: 4. The CDR3 region is CASSQDHTGGNQPQHF. As DNA, the CDR3 is TGCGCCAGCAGCCAAGATCATACAGGGGGCAATCAGCCCCAGCATTTT.

The J gene is TRBJ2-1, the V gene TRBV10-2; 11 positions agree with TRBD2. Germline CDR1 reads WSHSY; CDR2 reads SAAADI. With V trimmed by 6 bases and J by 4 bases, 5 bases remained unmatched. The CDR3 covers 15 residues. The CDR3 region is CASRPGTSGYNEQFF. Here the CDR3 DNA reads TGCGCCAGCAGACCCGGGACTAGCGGATACAATGAGCAGTTCTTC.

The chain employs TRBV29-1 and TRBJ2-7; D may be TRBD1 or TRBD2 (6 bases each). Trimming stripped 3 bases from V and 7 bases from J, with 13 bases between. Germline V gives CDR1 SQVTM, CDR2 ANQGSEA. The CDR3 runs 12 residues. CDR3 DNA: TGCAGCGTTGAGACTGGAGGGGGGGAGCAGTACTTC. Its protein is CSVETGGGEQYF.

The genes are TRBV7-2 and TRBJ1-6, with D unclear. This CDR3 has 16 amino acids. V was trimmed by 3 bases and J by 4 bases, leaving 13 bases between them. In germline, CDR1 is SGHTA, CDR2 FQGNSA. CDR3 nucleotides: TGTGCCAGCAGCTTTAGGCTCACCTCATATAATTCACCCCTCCACTTT. The encoded protein is CASSFRLTSYNSPLHF. The full variable domain, completed using reference TRBV7-2 and TRBJ1-6, is GAGVSQSPSNKVTEKGKDVELRCDPISGHTALYWYRQSLGQGLEFLIYFQGNSAPDKSGLPSDRFSAERTGGSVSTLTIQRTQQEDSAVYLCASSFRLTSYNSPLHFGNGTRLTVT.

As for this clone: Other nucleotide sequences in the sample specify the same CDR3. The chain has TRBV30 and TRBJ1-4; D not resolved. CDR1 is GTSNPN, CDR2 SVGIG, per germline (reference sequence). The V end lost 1 base, the J end lost 5 bases, and 5 bases lay between the germline ends. The CDR3 totals 12 residues. The CDR3 loop is CAWSAANEKLFF. The CDR3 DNA sequence: TGTGCCTGGAGTGCCGCAAATGAAAAACTGTTTTTT. The entire variable domain, with the rest obtained from reference TRBV30 and TRBJ1-4, is as follows: SQTIHQWPATLVQPVGSPLSLECTVEGTSNPNLYWYRQAAGRGLQLLFYSVGIGQISSEVPQNLSASRPQDRQFILSSKKLLLSDSGFYLCAWSAANEKLFFGSGTQLSVL.

This chain links TRBV11-2 with TRBJ2-7; D may be TRBD2 (6 bases). The V end was cut by 4 bases, the J end by 3 bases, with 10 bases between. The CDR3 spans 13 residues. Germline V gives CDR1 SGHAT, CDR2 FQNNGV. CDR3 protein: CASSSPGGYEQYF. CDR3 coding DNA: TGTGCCAGCAGCTCCCCCGGGGGCTACGAGCAGTACTTC.

V usage is TRBV1 and J usage is TRBJ1-2; the DNA was not compared with TRBD1, the D call given in the table. TRBV1 is designated a pseudogene. The CDR3 length is 15 residues. The CDR3 DNA reads TGCACCAGCAGCCAAGACACGGACAGGCCGAGTGGCTACACCTTC. Encoded protein: CTSSQDTDRPSGYTF.

V and J are TRBV6-6 and TRBJ1-6; possible D gene TRBD1, 6 bases. The V gene's germline CDR1 is MNHNY and CDR2 SVGAGI (reference sequence). This CDR3 is built from 11 residues. Trimming pared 6 bases from V and 14 bases from J, leaving 11 bases between. The CDR3 here is CASRDSLALHF. The CDR3 bases are TGTGCCAGCAGGGACAGTTTGGCCCTCCACTTT.

The rearrangement uses TRBV13 and TRBJ2-7; TRBD2 matches at 10 bases. The CDR3 is made up of 20 amino acids. After removal of 4 bases from V and 2 bases from J, the junction contained 20 bases not matched to a gene. CDR1 and CDR2 from the germline V gene are PRHDT and FYEKMQ (reference sequence). For the CDR3, the DNA is TGTGCCAGCAGCTCGAAATGGGTAGCGGGAGGCCCTCTCAATACCTACGAGCAGTACTTC. Its translation: CASSSKWVAGGPLNTYEQYF.

J is TRBJ2-1 and V is TRBV14; D not certain. The ends were cut back, 1 base at V and 9 bases at J, with 7 bases in the middle. Germline loops: CDR1 SGHDN, CDR2 FVKESK. The CDR3 sequence is 12 residues long. CDR3 nucleotides: TGTGCCAGCAGCCAAGCGGATCCTGAGCAGTTCTTC. It specifies CASSQADPEQFF.

This chain uses TRBV11-1 with TRBJ2-5; 7 bases map to TRBD1. With V trimmed by 5 bases and J by 0 bases, 3 bases remained unmatched. The CDR3 runs 14 residues. Germline V gene lookup returns CDR1 SGHAT and CDR2 FQDESV (reference sequence). The CDR3 nucleotides read TGTGCCAGCAGCACGGGACAGTACCAAGAGACCCAGTACTTC. Encoded protein: CASSTGQYQETQYF.

The chain is built from TRBV29-1 and TRBJ1-1; 9 bases are shared with TRBD1. Germline V lookup: CDR1 SQVTM, CDR2 ANQGSEA. V lost 6 bases to trimming and J lost 5 bases; unmatched junction nucleotides: 7. This CDR3 has 13 residues. The DNA for the CDR3 is TGCAGCGTCGCACAGGGGGCGATGACTGAAGCTTTCTTT. Translating gives CSVAQGAMTEAFF.

The chain's CDR3 is CAWSGQNEKLFF. The CDR3 DNA reads as TGTGCCTGGAGTGGTCAGAATGAAAAACTGTTTTTT. The rearrangement uses TRBV30 and TRBJ1-4; D uncertain. V was shortened by 1 base and J by 5 bases, with 5 bases between the two germline ends. Germline CDR1 reads GTSNPN; CDR2 reads SVGIG (reference sequence). This CDR3 is built from 12 residues.

The chain joins TRBV7-2 to TRBJ2-3, with D maybe TRBD2 (7 bases). The ends were cut back, 1 base at V and 5 bases at J, with 16 bases in the middle. The germline gives CDR1 SGHTA, CDR2 FQGNSA. The CDR3 runs 16 residues. CDR3 sequence: CASSLEGEGLEDTQYF. The CDR3 nucleotides are TGTGCCAGCAGCTTAGAGGGGGAGGGCCTGGAAGATACGCAGTATTTT. The whole variable domain, filled in from reference TRBV7-2 and TRBJ2-3, reads GAGVSQSPSNKVTEKGKDVELRCDPISGHTALYWYRQSLGQGLEFLIYFQGNSAPDKSGLPSDRFSAERTGGSVSTLTIQRTQQEDSAVYLCASSLEGEGLEDTQYFGPGTRLTVL.

The V gene is TRBV10-3, the J gene TRBJ2-6; D may correspond to TRBD1 or TRBD2 (5 bases each). V was cut by 2 bases and J by 0 bases, with 8 bases left in between. Germline lookup yields CDR1 ENHRY and CDR2 SYGVKD. The CDR3 is 16 amino acids. CDR3: CAISEPGTSGANVLTF. CDR3 nucleotides: TGTGCCATCAGTGAGCCGGGGACCTCTGGGGCCAACGTCCTGACTTTC.

The rearrangement joins TRBV29-1 to TRBJ2-7; tentative D call: TRBD2 (5 bases). V was clipped by 5 bases and J by 0 bases, with 14 bases between them. The length of the CDR3 is 14 residues. Per the germline V gene, CDR1 is SQVTM and CDR2 is ANQGSEA. The CDR3 here is CSVSNGVLSYEQYF. The CDR3 DNA reads TGCAGCGTTTCCAACGGGGTCCTCTCCTACGAGCAGTACTTC.

The chain is built from TRBV10-1 and TRBJ2-7; TRBD2 agrees at 9 bases. The germline CDR1 and CDR2 sequences are WNHNN and SYGVQD (reference sequence). The CDR3 has 16 residues. The ends lost 0 bases at V and 3 bases at J; junction bases unmatched: 6. CDR3: CASSESSSGNIYEQYF. The CDR3 DNA reads TGCGCCAGCAGTGAGTCGTCTAGCGGGAATATCTACGAGCAGTACTTC.

V is TRBV15 and J is TRBJ1-1, with TRBD1 identical over 8 bases. After removal of 4 bases from V and 8 bases from J, the junction contained 6 bases not matched to a gene. The CDR3 is 13 amino acids. From germline, CDR1 is LNHNV and CDR2 YYDKDF (reference sequence). The CDR3 spells CATSTRTGLEAFF. CDR3 nucleotides: TGTGCCACCAGCACCCGGACAGGGCTGGAAGCTTTCTTT.

J is TRBJ1-4 and V is TRBV5-1; no reliable D call. V was pared by 4 bases and J by 1 base, with 8 bases between. The CDR3 runs 14 residues. From germline, CDR1 is SGHRS and CDR2 YFSETQ. This CDR3 is CASSPTLTNEKLFF. The CDR3 DNA is TGCGCCAGCAGCCCGACCCTAACTAATGAAAAACTGTTTTTT.

This clone was seen a single time. The chain links TRBV4-3 to TRBJ2-5, with 10 bases identical to TRBD2. V dropped 4 bases and J dropped 5; count of bases not matched to a gene: 7. The CDR3 is 15 amino acids. The V gene's germline CDR1 is LGHNA and CDR2 YSLEER. The CDR3 spells CASSREREGRETQYF. CDR3 DNA: TGCGCCAGCAGCCGAGAGCGGGAGGGCCGGGAGACCCAGTACTTC.